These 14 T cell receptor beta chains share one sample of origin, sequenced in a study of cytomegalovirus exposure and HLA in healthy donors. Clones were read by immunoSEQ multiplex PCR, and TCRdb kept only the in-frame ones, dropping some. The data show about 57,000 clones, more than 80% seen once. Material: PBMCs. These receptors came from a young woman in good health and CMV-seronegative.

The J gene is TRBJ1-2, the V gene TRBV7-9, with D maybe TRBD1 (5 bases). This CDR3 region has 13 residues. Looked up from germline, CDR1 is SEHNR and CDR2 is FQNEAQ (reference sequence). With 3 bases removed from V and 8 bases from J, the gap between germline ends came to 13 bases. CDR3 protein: CASSFGPGLGYTF. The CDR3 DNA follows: TGTGCCAGCAGCTTCGGTCCAGGGCTGGGCTACACCTTC.

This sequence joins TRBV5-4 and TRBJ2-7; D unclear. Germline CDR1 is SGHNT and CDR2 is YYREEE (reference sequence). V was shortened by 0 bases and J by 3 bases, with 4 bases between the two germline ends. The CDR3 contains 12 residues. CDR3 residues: CASSLDNYEQYV. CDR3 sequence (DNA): TGTGCCAGCAGCTTGGACAACTACGAGCAGTACGTC.

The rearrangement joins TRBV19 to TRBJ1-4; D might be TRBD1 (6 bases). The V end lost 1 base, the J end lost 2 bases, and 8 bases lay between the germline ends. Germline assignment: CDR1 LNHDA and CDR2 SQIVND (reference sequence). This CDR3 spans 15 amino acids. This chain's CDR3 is CASSIVQGTNEKLFF. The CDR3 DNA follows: TGTGCCAGTAGTATAGTACAGGGTACTAATGAAAAACTGTTTTTT.

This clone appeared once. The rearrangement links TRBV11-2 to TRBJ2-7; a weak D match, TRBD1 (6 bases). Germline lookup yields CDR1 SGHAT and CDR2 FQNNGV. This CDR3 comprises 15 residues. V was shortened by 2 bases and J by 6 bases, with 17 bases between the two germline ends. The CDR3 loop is CASSLMGHRDAEQYV. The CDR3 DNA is TGTGCCAGCAGCTTAATGGGGCACAGGGATGCCGAGCAGTACGTC.

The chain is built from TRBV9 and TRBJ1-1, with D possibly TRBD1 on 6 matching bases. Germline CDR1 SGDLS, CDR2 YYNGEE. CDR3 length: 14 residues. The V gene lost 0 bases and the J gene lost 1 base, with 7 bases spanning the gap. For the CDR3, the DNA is TGTGCCAGCAGCGTAGGGACAGAGAACACTGAAGCTTTCTTT. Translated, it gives CASSVGTENTEAFF.

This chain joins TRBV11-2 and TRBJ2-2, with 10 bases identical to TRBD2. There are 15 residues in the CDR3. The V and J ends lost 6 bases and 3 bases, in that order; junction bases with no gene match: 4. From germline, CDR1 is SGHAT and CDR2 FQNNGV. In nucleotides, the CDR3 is TGTGCCAGCAGAAGAGGACTAGCGGACACCGGGGAGCTGTTTTTT. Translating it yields CASRRGLADTGELFF.

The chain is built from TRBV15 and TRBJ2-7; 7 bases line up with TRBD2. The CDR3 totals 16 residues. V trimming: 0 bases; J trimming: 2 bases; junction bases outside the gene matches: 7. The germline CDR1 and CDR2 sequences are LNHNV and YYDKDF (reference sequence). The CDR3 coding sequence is TGTGCCACCAGCAGAGATGTCGGCGGGAGCCCCTACGAGCAGTACGTC. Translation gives CATSRDVGGSPYEQYV.

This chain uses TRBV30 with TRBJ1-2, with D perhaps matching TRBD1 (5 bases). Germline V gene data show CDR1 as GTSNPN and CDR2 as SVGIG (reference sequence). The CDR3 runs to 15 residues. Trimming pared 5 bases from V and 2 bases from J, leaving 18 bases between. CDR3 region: CAWGRLGRENYGYTF. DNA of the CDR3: TGTGCCTGGGGCCGCCTGGGCAGGGAAAACTATGGCTACACCTTC.

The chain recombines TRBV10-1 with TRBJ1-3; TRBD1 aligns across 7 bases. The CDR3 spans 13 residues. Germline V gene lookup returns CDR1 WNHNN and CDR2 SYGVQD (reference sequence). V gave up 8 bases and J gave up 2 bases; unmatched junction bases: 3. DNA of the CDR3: TGCGCCAGCTCGACAGGGACTGGAAACACCATATATTTT. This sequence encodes CASSTGTGNTIYF.

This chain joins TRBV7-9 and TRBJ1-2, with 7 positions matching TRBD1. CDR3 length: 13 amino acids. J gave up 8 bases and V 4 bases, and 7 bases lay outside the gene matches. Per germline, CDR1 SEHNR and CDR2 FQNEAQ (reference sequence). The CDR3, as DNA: TGTGCCAGCAGCTCGACAGGGTCAGGAGGCTACACCTTC. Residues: CASSSTGSGGYTF.

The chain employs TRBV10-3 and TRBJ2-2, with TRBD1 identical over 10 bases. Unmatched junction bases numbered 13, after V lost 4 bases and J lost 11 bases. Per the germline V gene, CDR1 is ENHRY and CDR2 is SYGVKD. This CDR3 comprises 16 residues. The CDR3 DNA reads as TGTGCCATCAGTGGGGGCGCGGGGACAGGGGCCGTCGAGCTGTTTTTT. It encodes CAISGGAGTGAVELFF.

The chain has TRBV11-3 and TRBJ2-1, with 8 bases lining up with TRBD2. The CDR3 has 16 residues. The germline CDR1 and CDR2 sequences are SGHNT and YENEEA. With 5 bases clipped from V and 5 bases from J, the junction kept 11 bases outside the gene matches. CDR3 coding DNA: TGTGCCAGCAGCGCGCCGGTAGCGGGATGGCACAATGAGCAGTTCTTC. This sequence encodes CASSAPVAGWHNEQFF.

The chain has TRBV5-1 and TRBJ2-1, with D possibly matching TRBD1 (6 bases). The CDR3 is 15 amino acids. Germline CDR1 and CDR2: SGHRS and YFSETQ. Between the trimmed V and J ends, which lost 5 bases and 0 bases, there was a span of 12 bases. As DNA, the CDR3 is TGCGCCAGCAGGGACAGTGACACCTCCTACAATGAGCAGTTCTTC. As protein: CASRDSDTSYNEQFF.

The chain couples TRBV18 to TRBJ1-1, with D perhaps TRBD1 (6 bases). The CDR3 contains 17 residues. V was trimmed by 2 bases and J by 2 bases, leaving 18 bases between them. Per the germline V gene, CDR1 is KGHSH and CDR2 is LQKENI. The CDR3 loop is CASSPNGGAGFNTEAFF. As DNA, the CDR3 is TGTGCCAGCTCACCAAACGGGGGGGCAGGATTCAACACTGAAGCTTTCTTT. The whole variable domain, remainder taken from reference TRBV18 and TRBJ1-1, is NAGVMQNPRHLVRRRGQEARLRCSPMKGHSHVYWYRQLPEEGLKFMVYLQKENIIDESGMPKERFSAEFPKEGPSILRIQQVVRGDSAAYFCASSPNGGAGFNTEAFFGQGTRLTVV.